Following are 9 T cell receptor beta chains from one sample sequenced in a study of CD8 T cells in ankylosing spondylitis. Study outcomes and limitations: About 8 highly homologous variants made up a TCR beta motif, and this motif appeared characteristic of ankylosing spondylitis blood.

One entry per CDR3 protein results from TCRdb running MiXCR on the 5' RACE reads. The table lists over 600,000 distinct CDR3 sequences, around 17% of them singletons, with under 20% in the top ten. These TCRs' antigens remain unknown. Sequenced material: blood, either unsorted or a sorted T cell fraction (not recorded which). All receptors come from a male donor with ankylosing spondylitis.

This clonotype showed up just a few times. The chain joins TRBV7-2 to TRBJ2-7; 7 positions match TRBD2. The CDR3 is made up of 13 amino acids. Looked up from germline, CDR1 is SGHTA and CDR2 is FQGNSA. With 5 bases clipped from V and 3 bases from J, the junction kept 4 bases outside the gene matches. The CDR3 reads CASSPWTSYEQYF. The CDR3 bases are TGTGCCAGCAGCCCCTGGACTAGCTACGAGCAGTACTTC.

This clonotype was found a few times. The V call is TRBV11-1, the J call TRBJ2-5; the match to TRBD2 covers 12 bases. CDR3 length: 18 amino acids. After removal of 4 bases from V and 5 bases from J, the junction contained 14 bases not matched to a gene. Germline V gives CDR1 SGHAT, CDR2 FQDESV (reference sequence). In nucleotides, the CDR3 is TGTGCCAGCAGCTCACCGGGACTAGCGGGTTTCACAAGGGAGACCCAGTACTTC. It specifies CASSSPGLAGFTRETQYF. The full variable domain, with the rest looked up from reference TRBV11-1 and TRBJ2-5, is EAEVAQSPRYKITEKSQAVAFWCDPISGHATLYWYRQILGQGPELLVQFQDESVVDDSQLPKDRFSAERLKGVDSTLKIQPAELGDSAMYLCASSSPGLAGFTRETQYFGPGTRLLVL.

This clonotype was found once. Being one base from a much bigger clone, this may be a read error. The rearrangement uses TRBV20-1 and TRBJ2-1, with 11 bases fitting TRBD2. The CDR3 loop spans 17 amino acids. Germline V CDR1 and CDR2: DFQATT, SNEGSKA (reference sequence). The trim removed 0 bases at V and 6 bases at J, leaving 10 bases unmatched. The CDR3 DNA reads TGCAGTGCTAGAGATCACGCGTCTAGCGGGGGGCTCAATGAGCAGTTCTTC. Translating it yields CSARDHASSGGLNEQFF.

The V and J genes are TRBV11-2 and TRBJ2-3, with D possibly TRBD1 on 6 matching bases. The V and J ends lost 5 bases and 4 bases respectively, with 19 bases between them. This CDR3 comprises 16 residues. Per germline, CDR1 SGHAT and CDR2 FQNNGV. The CDR3 DNA reads as TGTGCCAGCAGCCAAGGACAGAAGCAGACTTCAGATACGCAGTATTTT. Amino acid sequence: CASSQGQKQTSDTQYF.

This clonotype occurred once. CDR3: CASRAASNTGELFF. The CDR3, as DNA: TGTGCCAGCAGGGCGGCCTCGAACACCGGGGAGCTGTTTTTT. The chain combines TRBV2 with TRBJ2-2; D gene uncertain. Germline values: CDR1 SNHLY, CDR2 FYNNEI. The V end was cut by 6 bases, the J end by 0 bases, with 8 bases between. This CDR3 region has 14 residues.

The gene calls are TRBV12-3 or TRBV12-4 and TRBJ2-2; 9 nucleotides agree with TRBD1. The V gene end was trimmed by 6 bases and the J gene end by 7 bases; junction bases not matched to a gene: 9. The CDR3 runs to 15 residues. Here the CDR3 reads CASSWAGQGRGELFF. The CDR3 bases are TGTGCCAGCAGCTGGGCGGGACAGGGTCGCGGGGAGCTGTTTTTT.

This clonotype was detected ten times or more. This rearrangement joins TRBV6-4 to TRBJ2-1, with D possibly being TRBD2 (6 bases). Germline lookup yields CDR1 MRHNA and CDR2 SNTAGT. Trimming removed 3 bases from V and 3 bases from J, with 12 bases in between. The CDR3 is 15 amino acids. The CDR3 region has the DNA TGTGCCAGCAGTGAGGAGGGCGCGGGCTACAATGAGCAGTTCTTC. This gives the protein CASSEEGAGYNEQFF.

This clonotype was found a few times. The rearrangement uses TRBV10-3 and TRBJ2-2; D ambiguous. V lost 3 bases and J 0 bases, leaving 8 bases between the germline ends. Germline CDR1 is ENHRY and CDR2 is SYGVKD. The CDR3 loop spans 15 amino acids. The CDR3 sequence: CAISDAYANTGELFF. CDR3 nucleotides: TGTGCCATCAGTGACGCGTACGCGAACACCGGGGAGCTGTTTTTT.

This sequence joins TRBV30 and TRBJ2-3, with 11 bases lining up with TRBD2. V lost 1 base to trimming and J lost 4 bases; unmatched junction nucleotides: 4. CDR3 length: 15 amino acids. Germline V gene lookup returns CDR1 GTSNPN and CDR2 SVGIG (reference sequence). The CDR3 loop reads CAWSGLAGGSDTQYF. In DNA form, the CDR3 reads TGTGCCTGGAGTGGGCTAGCGGGGGGCTCAGATACGCAGTATTTT.